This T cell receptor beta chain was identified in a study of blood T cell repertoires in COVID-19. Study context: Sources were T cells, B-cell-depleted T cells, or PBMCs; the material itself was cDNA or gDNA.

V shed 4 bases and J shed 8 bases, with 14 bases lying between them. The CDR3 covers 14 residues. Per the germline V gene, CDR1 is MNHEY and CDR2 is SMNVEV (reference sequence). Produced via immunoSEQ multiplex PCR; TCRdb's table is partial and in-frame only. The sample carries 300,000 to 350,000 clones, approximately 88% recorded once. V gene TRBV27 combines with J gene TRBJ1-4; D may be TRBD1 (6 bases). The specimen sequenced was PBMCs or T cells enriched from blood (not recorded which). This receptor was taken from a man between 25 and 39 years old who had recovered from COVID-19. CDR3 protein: CASSSRDNREKLFF. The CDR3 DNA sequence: TGTGCCAGCAGTTCCCGGGACAATAGGGAAAAACTGTTTTTT.